This passage covers 23 T cell receptor beta chains from one sample sequenced in a study of blood T cell repertoires in COVID-19. The table came from immunoSEQ multiplex PCR; TCRdb's copy has only in-frame clones and leaves some out. The sample yields under 45,000 clones, approximately 80% seen once. Material for sequencing was peripheral blood. The receptors were sampled from a man older than 75 with acute or convalescent COVID-19.

This clone has only a few counts. The V gene is TRBV9, the J gene TRBJ2-5; D unclear. Trimming cost V 0 bases and J 5 bases, with 11 bases left between them. This CDR3 is built from 14 residues. Germline V gene sequence: CDR1 SGDLS, CDR2 YYNGEE. Here the CDR3 DNA reads TGTGCCAGCAGCGTAGGCTATAGATGGGAGACCCAGTACTTC. Residues: CASSVGYRWETQYF.

The rearrangement uses TRBV27 and TRBJ2-5; the D is unclear. The CDR3 loop spans 13 amino acids. CDR1 and CDR2 (germline): MNHEY, SMNVEV (reference sequence). V was clipped by 6 bases and J by 1 base, with 9 bases between them. CDR3 region: CASRGGLQETQYF. The DNA of the CDR3 is TGTGCCAGCAGAGGCGGTCTCCAAGAGACCCAGTACTTC.

CDR3 bases: TGTGCCAGTAGAAGGGCGGTGAGCGGGGGGCCGAATGAGCAGTTCTTC. As protein: CASRRAVSGGPNEQFF. The chain recombines TRBV19 with TRBJ2-1, with 9 bases aligning to TRBD2. The CDR3 totals 16 residues. Losses at the gene ends were 6 bases for V and 7 bases for J; bases not matched to a gene: 13. From germline, CDR1 is LNHDA and CDR2 SQIVND (reference sequence).

This chain links TRBV6-1 with TRBJ2-7; 13 nucleotides align to TRBD2. The CDR3 has 15 residues. The V gene's germline CDR1 is MNHNS and CDR2 SASEGT. V shed 1 base, J shed 3 bases, and the junction held 0 bases outside the gene matches. CDR3 loop: CASSEGTSGSYEQYF. Written as DNA, the CDR3 is TGTGCCAGCAGTGAAGGGACTAGCGGGAGCTACGAGCAGTACTTC.

This clone was counted many times. This chain joins TRBV6-6 and TRBJ1-2; 8 nucleotides align to TRBD1. The CDR3 runs 16 residues. V lost 5 bases, J lost 4 bases, and 12 bases stayed unmatched. The germline CDR1 and CDR2 sequences are MNHNY and SVGAGI (reference sequence). CDR3: CASSRQGKSMSYGYTF. For the CDR3, the DNA is TGTGCCAGCAGTCGACAGGGGAAATCGATGAGCTATGGCTACACCTTC.

The J gene is TRBJ1-1, the V gene TRBV4-1; D is unresolved. Germline loops: CDR1 MGHRA, CDR2 YSYEKL. This CDR3 is built from 14 residues. V dropped 3 bases and J dropped 1 base, with 9 bases sitting between them. The CDR3 loop reads CASSHPIENTEAFF. CDR3 DNA sequence: TGCGCCAGCAGCCACCCCATAGAGAACACTGAAGCTTTCTTT.

The chain uses TRBV7-2 and TRBJ1-2, with a possible D match to TRBD1 (5 bases). The CDR3 sequence is 14 residues long. V was shortened by 0 bases and J by 8 bases, with 13 bases between the two germline ends. Per germline, CDR1 SGHTA and CDR2 FQGNSA. The CDR3 spells CASSLARQGGGYTF. In DNA, the CDR3 is TGTGCCAGCAGCTTAGCGCGGCAGGGAGGCGGCTACACCTTC.

The chain recombines TRBV2 with TRBJ2-2; no reliable D call. Per the germline V gene, CDR1 is SNHLY and CDR2 is FYNNEI. V lost 7 bases, J lost 2 bases, and 11 bases lay in between. This CDR3 comprises 14 residues. The CDR3 reads CASTDDINTGELFF. The CDR3 DNA sequence: TGTGCCAGCACCGACGACATAAACACCGGGGAGCTGTTTTTT.

V usage is TRBV10-3 and J usage is TRBJ2-7; TRBD1 agrees at 8 bases. CDR3 length equals 13 residues. Germline V gives CDR1 ENHRY, CDR2 SYGVKD. V shed 6 bases, J shed 2 bases, and the junction held 3 bases outside the gene matches. This chain's CDR3 is CAIRGQDTYEQYF. CDR3 DNA: TGTGCCATCAGGGGACAGGATACCTACGAGCAGTACTTC.

The chain uses TRBV7-2 and TRBJ2-3; no clear D gene. Looked up from germline, CDR1 is SGHTA and CDR2 is FQGNSA. There are 11 residues in the CDR3. V lost 7 bases, J lost 4 bases, and 6 bases lay in between. For the CDR3, the DNA is TGTGCCAGCATTAATCCAGATACGCAGTATTTT. This encodes CASINPDTQYF.

The chain couples TRBV12-5 to TRBJ1-1, with unresolved D. Germline V gene data show CDR1 as LGHNT and CDR2 as FRNRAP. Trimming took off 2 bases at V and 4 bases at J, with 8 bases between the two ends. The CDR3 sequence is 13 residues long. Here the CDR3 DNA reads TGTGCTAGTGGTTTGAGGGCGGGCACTGAAGCTTTCTTT. This sequence encodes CASGLRAGTEAFF.

The rearrangement links TRBV5-4 to TRBJ1-3; 9 bases align to TRBD1. The CDR3 sequence is 15 residues long. V trimming: 5 bases; J trimming: 2 bases; junction bases outside the gene matches: 5. In germline, CDR1 is SGHNT, CDR2 YYREEE (reference sequence). CDR3 amino acids: CASSRGQGTGNTIYF. CDR3 nucleotides: TGTGCCAGCAGTCGGGGACAGGGCACTGGAAACACCATATATTTT.

The chain carries TRBV13 and TRBJ2-3; D is uncertain. This CDR3 has 13 amino acids. Germline loops: CDR1 PRHDT, CDR2 FYEKMQ (reference sequence). V gave up 4 bases and J gave up 3 bases, with 8 bases separating them. The CDR3 sequence is CASSSLVTDTQYF. The CDR3 DNA reads TGTGCCAGCAGCTCGTTAGTGACAGATACGCAGTATTTT.

The rearrangement links TRBV6-5 to TRBJ1-6; 7 bases agree with TRBD1. Trimming at V came to 2 bases and at J to 11 bases, leaving 9 bases not matched to a gene. The CDR3 length is 15 residues. Germline-derived CDR1 and CDR2 are MNHEY and SVGAGI. CDR3 residues: CASSYDYRGSTPLHF. CDR3 DNA sequence: TGTGCCAGCAGTTACGATTACAGGGGATCGACACCCCTCCACTTT.

The rearrangement uses TRBV5-6 and TRBJ2-3, with D hard to call. The V end lost 2 bases, the J end lost 0 bases, and 7 bases lay between the germline ends. This CDR3 has 14 residues. Germline CDR1 and CDR2: SGHDT and YYEEEE. The CDR3 bases are TGTGCCAGCAGCTTTCAGGCGAGCACAGATACGCAGTATTTT. Its protein is CASSFQASTDTQYF.

The genes are TRBV11-1 and TRBJ1-2; 8 bases are shared with TRBD1. CDR3 length equals 15 residues. Unmatched junction bases numbered 3, after V lost 0 bases and J lost 3 bases. The germline V gene encodes CDR1 SGHAT and CDR2 FQDESV (reference sequence). Here the CDR3 reads CASSLAPTGDYGYTF. The CDR3 nucleotides are TGTGCCAGCAGCTTAGCACCGACAGGGGACTATGGCTACACCTTC.

V gene TRBV19 combines with J gene TRBJ1-5, with no clear D. V shed 3 bases and J shed 2 bases, with 14 bases lying between them. Per germline, CDR1 LNHDA and CDR2 SQIVND (reference sequence). The CDR3 contains 16 residues. As DNA, the CDR3 is TGTGCCAGTAGTATTAGGAGGAGGGCCGGCAATCAGCCCCAGCATTTT. Protein sequence: CASSIRRRAGNQPQHF.

V usage is TRBV28 and J usage is TRBJ1-5; D perhaps matches TRBD1 (5 bases). V shed 5 bases and J shed 6 bases, with 17 bases lying between them. Germline CDR1 and CDR2: MDHEN and SYDVKM. The CDR3 sequence is 15 residues long. CDR3 sequence: CASSLSGGYAQPQHF. As DNA, the CDR3 is TGTGCCAGCAGTCTAAGCGGGGGATACGCTCAGCCCCAGCATTTT.

This clone was counted between two and nine times. The chain employs TRBV15 and TRBJ1-2; 7 bases agree with TRBD1. This CDR3 is 15 amino acids long. Germline V gene sequence: CDR1 LNHNV, CDR2 YYDKDF (reference sequence). Trimming at V came to 4 bases and at J to 3 bases, leaving 8 bases not matched to a gene. The CDR3 region has the DNA TGTGCCACCAGCACTTGGGACAGAAATTACTATGGCTACACCTTC. It yields the protein CATSTWDRNYYGYTF.

Only one count was recorded for this clone. J is TRBJ1-5 and V is TRBV4-2; perhaps TRBD1 as D (6 bases). Germline lookup yields CDR1 LGHNA and CDR2 YNFKEQ. V lost 0 bases, J lost 4 bases, and 22 bases lay in between. The length of the CDR3 is 19 residues. The CDR3 DNA reads as TGTGCCAGCAGCCAAGATCAACAGGGAAAAGGTGTGAATAATCAGCCCCAGCATTTT. Its protein is CASSQDQQGKGVNNQPQHF.

The chain uses TRBV7-8 and TRBJ1-1, with 7 positions matching TRBD1. Germline-derived CDR1 and CDR2 are SGHVS and FQNEAQ. The V segment lost 6 bases and the J segment 0 bases; nucleotides outside the gene matches: 4. The CDR3 is 14 residues long. CDR3 amino acids: CASRGQPMNTEAFF. Here the CDR3 DNA reads TGTGCCAGCAGGGGACAGCCCATGAACACTGAAGCTTTCTTT. Based on the CDR3 plus reference TRBV7-8 and TRBJ1-1, the full variable domain is GAGVSQSPRYKVAKRGQDVALRCDPISGHVSLFWYQQALGQGPEFLTYFQNEAQLDKSGLPSDRFFAERPEGSVSTLKIQRTQQEDSAVYLCASRGQPMNTEAFFGQGTRLTVV.

The rearrangement uses TRBV7-2 and TRBJ2-5, with D tentatively TRBD1 (5 bases). The CDR3 has 15 residues. Germline CDR1 SGHTA, CDR2 FQGNSA. Trimming took 5 bases from V and 8 from J, leaving 21 bases between them. Here the CDR3 DNA reads TGTGCCAGCAGCCACCCCATGGGCAGGGCCCTTACCCAGTACTTC. Protein: CASSHPMGRALTQYF.

This clone was seen a handful of times. In DNA form, the CDR3 reads TGTGCCAGCAGCTATACAGGGGGATCCTACGAGCAGTACTTC. Translated: CASSYTGGSYEQYF. The V and J genes are TRBV7-3 and TRBJ2-7; 8 bases map to TRBD1. J lost 1 base, V lost 4 bases, and 3 bases had no gene match. This CDR3 spans 14 amino acids. Germline-derived CDR1 and CDR2 are SGHTA and FQGTGA.